Included here is one T cell receptor beta chain sequence, with context. It lacks a known antigen. No per-base quality is available; no much larger clone lies one base away. This sample stems from a study of shared clonotypes between healthy human individuals (dated by TCRdb to 2020 to 2021). In the study overall: Three men and two women, aged 18 to 49 years, made up the cohort. Libraries were prepared and TCR repertoires were sequenced by different laboratories using diverse techniques, in order to increase sequencing depth and limit assay-specific biases. Blood TCR repertoires of roughly five healthy adults were deeply sequenced to estimate repertoire size and the extent of clonotype sharing between individuals. For each donor, CD4 naive and CD4 memory were each given three plates, CD8 naive was given two plates, and CD8 memory was given one plate. Per donor, leukapheresis produced somewhere between about 0.8 and 9 billion PBMCs.

The donors were healthy, HIV-negative adults with no recently reported acute infections or vaccinations. All donors were Caucasian adults living in Nashville, Tennessee, USA. CD4+ T cells were enriched through magnetic negative selection, after which naive cells were positively selected on CD45RA and the remaining negative fraction served as the memory subset. After blood collection by leukapheresis, PBMCs were isolated using Ficoll-Histopaque density gradient centrifugation and then cryopreserved in the vapor phase of liquid nitrogen. Analytical flow cytometry was used to check the purity and quantity of every magnetically sorted T cell population. Genomic DNA was isolated from every sorted fraction and measured by UV absorbance on a Nanodrop 2000c. Study-wide conclusions, independent of this receptor: Even with the large sequencing depth, rarefaction of the sorted-subset datasets indicated that sequencing was incomplete. Sampling was limited to blood, and TCR repertoires in tissue likely differ from TCR repertoires in blood. Compared with non-shared clonotypes, the clonotypes found in all four sorted-subset donors had higher generation probabilities. Based on pairwise subsampling, the degree of clonotype sharing among donors was expected to be affected by sequencing depth. Because the study included only a small number of donors, the genetic and exposure-history diversity represented was limited. Larger estimated clonotype richness was generally found for naive subsets than for memory subsets. When several donors were compared, the shared fraction of clonotypes was around 5.1% for naive CD4, roughly 3.4% for naive CD8, more than 2% for memory CD4, and 0.4% for memory CD8.

The germline V gene gives CDR1 as SGHRS and CDR2 as YFSETQ. There are 13 amino acids in the CDR3, from cysteine to phenylalanine inclusive. Only the CDR3 part of the read is kept: 39 bases, read in frame from the first base. V is cut by 4 bases and J by 3 bases, and the space between the germline ends is 9 bases. TCR CDR3 regions were amplified from genomic DNA by multiplex PCR using the deep immunoSEQ assay. Extracted genomic DNA from each cell subset was distributed evenly across all wells of several immunoSEQ 96-well plates, and each plate was treated as a replicate. For sorted subsets, around 200 ng genomic DNA, equal to tens of thousands of T cell genomes, was loaded into each replicate PCR. Purified libraries were measured with a Qubit 3.0 fluorometer, size-checked on a Bioanalyzer 2100, and measured again with the KAPA Library Quantification kit. Every immunoSEQ 96-well plate was sequenced on a separate single-read 150-cycle Illumina NextSeq 550 flow cell. In the original analysis: Because only junctional sequences without quality scores were contained in the immunoSEQ output, filtering matching that applied to full-length reads could not be performed. To assign V/J genes and CDR3, sequences were annotated using PyIR, a Python wrapper for IgBLAST v1.9, with IMGT germline references. Reads with weak V/J assignments (E-value above 1e-6), missing CDR3, stop codons, out-of-frame junctions, or ambiguous translated residues were removed. A V3J clonotype was defined by an identical inferred V gene, J gene, and CDR3 amino acid sequence. The percentage overlap between two repertoires was calculated by dividing the number of shared unique clonotypes by the size of the smaller repertoire. Three approaches were used to assess repertoire richness: RTK rarefaction, the Chao1 estimator, and Recon v2.1 estimates of unobserved clonotypes. Generation probabilities for all TCRbeta clonotypes obtained by the gDNA method from a few donors were computed using OLGA. The immuneACCESS repertoire file appears here via TCRdb, limited to in-frame rearrangements. These files lack a portion of the clones; in checked studies, under half of the deficit traces to unresolved V genes, and the cause of the others is not known. V, J and clone size are those of that table, while D and trimming were read from the DNA. In this sample the table shows approximately 720,000 clones, about three quarters of which occur a single time. Together, the top ten hold about 1.7% of the sample.

This clonotype originated in a woman aged 25 to 45 in good health. The sample comprised memory CD4+ T cells sorted from blood. The intended sense of this specimen's cell subset or site label: CD45RA-negative fraction. The chain is made from TRBV5-1 and TRBJ2-3; the D gene cannot be resolved reliably. At the DNA level, the sequence is TGCGCCAGCAGCCCCACACTTACAGATACGCAGTATTTT. Its protein product is CASSPTLTDTQYF.